The rows below give T cell receptor beta chains drawn from one sample of a study of blood T cell repertoires in COVID-19. Produced via immunoSEQ multiplex PCR; TCRdb's table is partial and in-frame only. In the table there are more than 150,000 clones, approximately 80% of which are singletons. The sample comprised peripheral blood. The receptors originated from a human donor in a cohort sampled during active COVID-19. The CDR3 runs from the conserved cysteine through the conserved F or W. A D gene is named only where the DNA matches it firmly. Clone size is shown for a subset of rows, as once, few, many or a class of expanded clone.

abundance: -; v_gene: TRBV9; j_gene: TRBJ2-7; d_gene: -; CDR3nt: TGTGCCAGCAGCGTGGTAGGGGATGGGTACGAGCAGTACTTC; CDR3aa: CASSVVGDGYEQYF
abundance: -; v_gene: TRBV5-4; j_gene: TRBJ1-1; d_gene: TRBD1; CDR3nt: TGTGCCAGCAGCCTATGGGACAGCCCGATGAACACTGAAGCTTTCTTT; CDR3aa: CASSLWDSPMNTEAFF
abundance: -; v_gene: TRBV27; j_gene: TRBJ2-2; d_gene: TRBD1; CDR3nt: TGTGCCAGCAGTAACGACAGGGAACTCGACACCGGGGAGCTGTTTTTT; CDR3aa: CASSNDRELDTGELFF
abundance: -; v_gene: TRBV6-5; j_gene: TRBJ2-2; d_gene: TRBD1; CDR3nt: TGTGCCAGCAGGGGGGGACAGGGTGGCACCGGGGAGCTGTTTTTT; CDR3aa: CASRGGQGGTGELFF
abundance: few; v_gene: TRBV4-2; j_gene: TRBJ2-3; d_gene: TRBD2; CDR3nt: TGTGCCAGCAGCCACGCCGGGACTAGCGGGGGAAATACGCAGTATTTT; CDR3aa: CASSHAGTSGGNTQYF
abundance: -; v_gene: TRBV11-2; j_gene: TRBJ1-4; d_gene: -; CDR3nt: TGTGCCAGCAGCCCCCATCCGGGAGAAAAACTGTTTTTT; CDR3aa: CASSPHPGEKLFF
abundance: -; v_gene: TRBV24-1; j_gene: TRBJ2-5; d_gene: -; CDR3nt: TGTGCCACCAGTGACCCCACAGGGTTAGAGACCCAGTACTTC; CDR3aa: CATSDPTGLETQYF
abundance: few; v_gene: TRBV7-9; j_gene: TRBJ2-6; d_gene: TRBD2; CDR3nt: TGTGCCAGCAGCGTTGGGGGCGGGAGGACCTCTGGGGCCAACGTCCTGACTTTC; CDR3aa: CASSVGGGRTSGANVLTF
abundance: -; v_gene: TRBV5-6; j_gene: TRBJ1-5; d_gene: TRBD1; CDR3nt: TGTGCCAGCAGCTTGGGGGGACAGGGGGCCGTAAAGCAGCCCCAGCATTTT; CDR3aa: CASSLGGQGAVKQPQHF
abundance: -; v_gene: TRBV6-2/TRBV6-3; j_gene: TRBJ1-5; d_gene: TRBD1; CDR3nt: TGTGCCAGCAGTTCCATACCGATAGGACAGGGGGCGGTTCAGCCCCAGCATTTT; CDR3aa: CASSSIPIGQGAVQPQHF
abundance: -; v_gene: TRBV3-1/TRBV3-2; j_gene: TRBJ1-2; d_gene: -; CDR3nt: TGTGCCAGCAGCCAGTACGAGGGAGGCTACACCTTC; CDR3aa: CASSQYEGGYTF
abundance: -; v_gene: TRBV7-3; j_gene: TRBJ2-1; d_gene: TRBD2; CDR3nt: TGTGCCAGCAGCTCTCGGACTAGCGGGGCTTACAATGAGCAGTTCTTC; CDR3aa: CASSSRTSGAYNEQFF
abundance: few; v_gene: TRBV18; j_gene: TRBJ1-2; d_gene: -; CDR3nt: TGTGCCAGCTCACCGGGCAGGGAGGGCGGCTACACCTTC; CDR3aa: CASSPGREGGYTF
abundance: -; v_gene: TRBV30; j_gene: TRBJ2-7; d_gene: TRBD2; CDR3nt: TGTGCCTGGAACCACCGGTGGGGGGGACCCTACGAGCAGTACTTC; CDR3aa: CAWNHRWGGPYEQYF
abundance: -; v_gene: TRBV5-1; j_gene: TRBJ2-7; d_gene: -; CDR3nt: TGCGCCAGCAGCTTGGAACCAGACTACGAGCAGTACTTC; CDR3aa: CASSLEPDYEQYF
abundance: -; v_gene: TRBV18; j_gene: TRBJ2-7; d_gene: TRBD1; CDR3nt: TGTGCCAGCTCAGTTACCGGGACAGGGGATCTTGACGAGCAGTACTTC; CDR3aa: CASSVTGTGDLDEQYF
abundance: -; v_gene: TRBV19; j_gene: TRBJ1-2; d_gene: -; CDR3nt: TGTGCCAGTAGACGAGGCGGGACCGCGTCCGACTATGGCTACACCTTC; CDR3aa: CASRRGGTASDYGYTF
abundance: -; v_gene: TRBV6-6; j_gene: TRBJ2-2; d_gene: TRBD2; CDR3nt: TGTGCCAGCAGTACTAGCGGGGGGACCGGGGAGCTGTTTTTT; CDR3aa: CASSTSGGTGELFF
abundance: few; v_gene: TRBV4-1; j_gene: TRBJ2-2; d_gene: -; CDR3nt: TGCGCCAGCAGCCAAGTAGTCGGGACCGGGGAGCTGTTTTTT; CDR3aa: CASSQVVGTGELFF
abundance: -; v_gene: TRBV29-1; j_gene: TRBJ1-1; d_gene: TRBD1; CDR3nt: TGCAGCGTTGATAAGGACAGGGGCTTGAACACTGAAGCTTTCTTT; CDR3aa: CSVDKDRGLNTEAFF
abundance: once; v_gene: TRBV19; j_gene: TRBJ1-2; d_gene: TRBD1; CDR3nt: TGTGCCAGTAGATTAGTCGGACAGGGTGCGGGTCCCTACACCTTC; CDR3aa: CASRLVGQGAGPYTF
abundance: -; v_gene: TRBV4-2; j_gene: TRBJ1-2; d_gene: -; CDR3nt: TGTGCCAGCAGCCAAGATATGGGGAATCGGGGAGGCTACACCTTC; CDR3aa: CASSQDMGNRGGYTF
abundance: -; v_gene: TRBV6-5; j_gene: TRBJ1-1; d_gene: TRBD1; CDR3nt: TGTGCCAGCAGTACCGACAGGGGGCGGTTAGCTTTCTTT; CDR3aa: CASSTDRGRLAFF
abundance: many; v_gene: TRBV2; j_gene: TRBJ2-1; d_gene: -; CDR3nt: TGTGCCGCGGAGAGGGGGGGCCCCAATGAGCAGTTCTTC; CDR3aa: CAAERGGPNEQFF
abundance: -; v_gene: TRBV5-5; j_gene: TRBJ1-5; d_gene: TRBD1; CDR3nt: TGTGCCAGCAGCGTATACCCTGGGGACAGGGACAATCAGCCCCAGCATTTT; CDR3aa: CASSVYPGDRDNQPQHF
abundance: many; v_gene: TRBV11-2; j_gene: TRBJ1-3; d_gene: -; CDR3nt: TGTGCCAGCAGCTCGTCCTCTGGAAACACCATATATTTT; CDR3aa: CASSSSSGNTIYF
abundance: few; v_gene: TRBV5-1; j_gene: TRBJ2-7; d_gene: -; CDR3nt: TGCGCCAGCAGCGCCCCGGCGGAAGAGCAGTACTTC; CDR3aa: CASSAPAEEQYF
abundance: -; v_gene: TRBV7-2; j_gene: TRBJ1-6; d_gene: -; CDR3nt: TGTGCCAGCTCGGCAGGGTCGTCCTATAATTCACCCCTCCACTTT; CDR3aa: CASSAGSSYNSPLHF
abundance: -; v_gene: TRBV13; j_gene: TRBJ1-1; d_gene: TRBD1; CDR3nt: TGTGCCAGCAGCCCACAATCGACAGGGCGAGCTTTCTTT; CDR3aa: CASSPQSTGRAFF
abundance: -; v_gene: TRBV14; j_gene: TRBJ2-2; d_gene: -; CDR3nt: TGTGCCAGCAGCCAAACTAGCCCGAACACCGGGGAGCTGTTTTTT; CDR3aa: CASSQTSPNTGELFF
abundance: -; v_gene: TRBV5-4; j_gene: TRBJ1-2; d_gene: TRBD1; CDR3nt: TGTGCCAGCAGCATAGGAAGACAGGGCGGAGGCTACACCTTC; CDR3aa: CASSIGRQGGGYTF
abundance: -; v_gene: TRBV3-1/TRBV3-2; j_gene: TRBJ2-2; d_gene: TRBD1; CDR3nt: TGTGCCAGCAGTATACAACAGGGGGCCTTGCACGGGGAGCTGTTTTTT; CDR3aa: CASSIQQGALHGELFF
abundance: -; v_gene: TRBV4-1; j_gene: TRBJ2-1; d_gene: TRBD1; CDR3nt: TGCGCCAGCAGCCAAGATATCGGAGCAGGGGGATACAATGAGCAGTTCTTC; CDR3aa: CASSQDIGAGGYNEQFF
abundance: -; v_gene: TRBV30; j_gene: TRBJ1-2; d_gene: TRBD1; CDR3nt: TGTGCCTGGAGTGGGGACAGGGCCCATGGCTACACCTTC; CDR3aa: CAWSGDRAHGYTF
abundance: once; v_gene: TRBV7-2; j_gene: TRBJ1-3; d_gene: TRBD1; CDR3nt: TGTGCCAGCAGCCGCATACGGACAGGGAGAGGAAACACCATATATTTT; CDR3aa: CASSRIRTGRGNTIYF
abundance: -; v_gene: TRBV19; j_gene: TRBJ2-7; d_gene: TRBD1; CDR3nt: TGTGCCAGTAGACGCGGACAGGGCAGCGAGCAGTACTTC; CDR3aa: CASRRGQGSEQYF
abundance: -; v_gene: TRBV12-3/TRBV12-4; j_gene: TRBJ2-5; d_gene: -; CDR3nt: TGTGCCAGCACCGGGTTCCAAGAGACCCAGTACTTC; CDR3aa: CASTGFQETQYF
abundance: -; v_gene: TRBV5-6; j_gene: TRBJ1-1; d_gene: TRBD1; CDR3nt: TGTGCCAGCAGCTCACCGGGACAGTATGAAGCTTTCTTT; CDR3aa: CASSSPGQYEAFF
abundance: -; v_gene: TRBV6-1; j_gene: TRBJ1-2; d_gene: -; CDR3nt: TGTGCCAGCAGTGAAGGACCCGCGGGCTATGGCTACACCTTC; CDR3aa: CASSEGPAGYGYTF
abundance: -; v_gene: TRBV3-1/TRBV3-2; j_gene: TRBJ2-3; d_gene: TRBD2; CDR3nt: TGTGCCAGCAGCCACGAAACTAGCGGGGGGGGAGATACGCAGTATTTT; CDR3aa: CASSHETSGGGDTQYF
abundance: -; v_gene: TRBV19; j_gene: TRBJ1-5; d_gene: TRBD1; CDR3nt: TGTGCCAGTGGGAGGAACAGGGGCGATAGCAATCAGCCCCAGCATTTT; CDR3aa: CASGRNRGDSNQPQHF
abundance: -; v_gene: TRBV3-1/TRBV3-2; j_gene: TRBJ2-5; d_gene: -; CDR3nt: TGTGCCAGCAGCCCCAGGACACTCCAAGAGACCCAGTACTTC; CDR3aa: CASSPRTLQETQYF
abundance: -; v_gene: TRBV9; j_gene: TRBJ1-1; d_gene: TRBD1; CDR3nt: TGTGCCAGCAGCCCTGGCGGGACAGTGAACACTGAAGCTTTCTTT; CDR3aa: CASSPGGTVNTEAFF
abundance: -; v_gene: TRBV4-2; j_gene: TRBJ1-4; d_gene: TRBD1; CDR3nt: TGTGCCAGCAGGAGAGACAGGGGGCGAGATGAAAAACTGTTTTTT; CDR3aa: CASRRDRGRDEKLFF
abundance: -; v_gene: TRBV2; j_gene: TRBJ2-3; d_gene: -; CDR3nt: TGTGCCAGCAGTGATGGCCTCAGGTCAGATACGCAGTATTTT; CDR3aa: CASSDGLRSDTQYF
abundance: -; v_gene: TRBV7-9; j_gene: TRBJ1-2; d_gene: -; CDR3nt: TGTGCCAGCAGCTTGCCGGGAGGGGGGTCATCACGCGGCTACACCTTC; CDR3aa: CASSLPGGGSSRGYTF
abundance: -; v_gene: TRBV5-1; j_gene: TRBJ2-2; d_gene: -; CDR3nt: TGCGCCAGCAGCTTGGACAGGACAAACACCGGGGAGCTGTTTTTT; CDR3aa: CASSLDRTNTGELFF
abundance: few; v_gene: TRBV2; j_gene: TRBJ1-5; d_gene: TRBD1; CDR3nt: TGTGCCAGCAGTGATGGGACAGGGCTTGATCAGCCCCAGCATTTT; CDR3aa: CASSDGTGLDQPQHF
abundance: once; v_gene: TRBV7-8; j_gene: TRBJ2-5; d_gene: TRBD2; CDR3nt: TGTGCCAGCAGCCCCCCGTTGCGGGGGGGTCAAGAGACCCAGTACTTC; CDR3aa: CASSPPLRGGQETQYF
abundance: -; v_gene: TRBV5-1; j_gene: TRBJ2-7; d_gene: -; CDR3nt: TGCGCCAGTGCCTCGGACAGCTCTCCCTACGAGCAGTACTTC; CDR3aa: CASASDSSPYEQYF
abundance: once; v_gene: TRBV2; j_gene: TRBJ2-5; d_gene: TRBD1; CDR3nt: TGTGCCAGCAGTGAGGACAGGGGCGGGCATGGGACCCAGTACTTC; CDR3aa: CASSEDRGGHGTQYF
abundance: -; v_gene: TRBV29-1; j_gene: TRBJ1-5; d_gene: -; CDR3nt: TGCAGCGCTACTGAGGGCAATCAGCCCCAGCATTTT; CDR3aa: CSATEGNQPQHF
abundance: few; v_gene: TRBV13; j_gene: TRBJ1-1; d_gene: -; CDR3nt: TGTGCCAGCAGCTTAGGCCATGGAGGCACTGAAGCTTTCTTT; CDR3aa: CASSLGHGGTEAFF
abundance: -; v_gene: TRBV11-2; j_gene: TRBJ2-3; d_gene: -; CDR3nt: TGTGCCAGCAGCTTAGGGGCAGTTGCCCCAGATACGCAGTATTTT; CDR3aa: CASSLGAVAPDTQYF
abundance: -; v_gene: TRBV5-1; j_gene: TRBJ1-1; d_gene: -; CDR3nt: TGCGCCAGCAGCTTGGCAGGTCCAGCAACTGAAGCTTTCTTT; CDR3aa: CASSLAGPATEAFF